This T cell receptor beta chain is drawn from a study of OX40 agonist ivuxolimab in advanced cancers. About the study: Intravenous ivuxolimab at 0.01 to 10 mg/kg was given to patients every 2 weeks. General observations from the study: Fewer expanded clones were found on average in CD4+ than in CD8+ T cells.

Repertoires were generated with immunoSEQ multiplex PCR, while TCRdb's copy carries only in-frame clones and drops some. Of tens of thousands of clones listed, approximately 80% are singletons. CDR1 is MNHNS and CDR2 is SASEGT in the germline V gene. The CDR3 spans 13 residues. Trimming cost V 2 bases and J 10 bases, with 12 bases left between them. As to this clone: Its antigen is still unknown.

The source was CD4+ or CD8+ T cells sorted from blood, collected in a trial of the OX40 agonist ivuxolimab. V and J are TRBV6-1 and TRBJ2-1; D remains unclear. This sequence originates from an adult with an advanced solid tumor such as melanoma, head and neck, liver or kidney cancer. The CDR3 loop reads CASSEIRSGEQFF. The CDR3 DNA sequence: TGTGCCAGCAGTGAAATAAGGAGTGGGGAGCAGTTCTTC.